The 16 T cell receptor beta chains given below trace back to one sample, sequenced in a study of beta chain features in type 1 diabetes. Reverse transcription of all isolated RNA meant that expressed TCRB transcripts were sequenced. Profiled with immunoSEQ multiplex PCR; TCRdb holds only in-frame clones, not every one. Counted here are about 410,000 clones, approximately 15% occurring once; the ten biggest clones make up 0.035% to 0.04%. The sample was naive CD4+ T cells from blood. Receptors were obtained from a man in his thirties or forties in good health.

The genes are TRBV9 and TRBJ1-6; no firm D call. V gave up 4 bases and J gave up 10 bases, with 18 bases separating them. CDR3 length: 15 amino acids. Germline assignment: CDR1 SGDLS and CDR2 YYNGEE. The CDR3 reads CASSSEVSGTSPLHF. The DNA of the CDR3 is TGTGCCAGCAGCTCCGAAGTTTCAGGCACATCACCCCTCCACTTT. The complete variable domain, with remaining parts taken from reference TRBV9 and TRBJ1-6, reads DSGVTQTPKHLITATGQRVTLRCSPRSGDLSVYWYQQSLDQGLQFLIQYYNGEERAKGNILERFSAQQFPDLHSELNLSSLELGDSALYFCASSSEVSGTSPLHFGNGTRLTVT.

This clone turned up a few times. The chain carries TRBV27 and TRBJ2-5; the match to TRBD1 covers 9 bases. Trimming at V came to 8 bases and at J to 0 bases, leaving 7 bases not matched to a gene. The germline V gene has CDR1 MNHEY and CDR2 SMNVEV (reference sequence). The CDR3 is made up of 15 amino acids. The CDR3 bases are TGTGCCAGCCGACGACAGGGGGGTTACCAAGAGACCCAGTACTTC. This translates into CASRRQGGYQETQYF.

This clone was picked up a small number of times. The rearrangement uses TRBV11-2 and TRBJ2-5, with 10 bases aligning to TRBD2. CDR3 length: 16 amino acids. J lost 1 base, V lost 1 base, and 3 bases had no gene match. Germline CDR1 reads SGHAT; CDR2 reads FQNNGV. CDR3 in DNA: TGTGCCAGCAGCTTAGGTCCTAGCGGGGGCCAAGAGACCCAGTACTTC. It encodes CASSLGPSGGQETQYF.

V gene TRBV19 combines with J gene TRBJ2-5; D is ambiguous. Trimming pared 5 bases from V and 4 bases from J, leaving 8 bases between. The CDR3 covers 12 residues. Germline CDR1 is LNHDA and CDR2 is SQIVND (reference sequence). The CDR3 loop is CASSAQTETQYF. The CDR3 region has the DNA TGTGCCAGTAGTGCTCAAACAGAGACCCAGTACTTC. The complete variable domain, with remaining parts taken from reference TRBV19 and TRBJ2-5, reads DGGITQSPKYLFRKEGQNVTLSCEQNLNHDAMYWYRQDPGQGLRLIYYSQIVNDFQKGDIAEGYSVSREKKESFPLTVTSAQKNPTAFYLCASSAQTETQYFGPGTRLLVL.

Ten or more counts support this clone. V usage is TRBV10-3 and J usage is TRBJ2-1, with 15 bases aligning to TRBD2. V trimming: 7 bases; J trimming: 10 bases; junction bases outside the gene matches: 2. The CDR3 is made up of 13 amino acids. Germline V lookup: CDR1 ENHRY, CDR2 SYGVKD. In DNA form, the CDR3 reads TGTGCCATCAAGGGGACTAGCGGGAGGGAGCAGTTCTTC. This sequence encodes CAIKGTSGREQFF.

The chain uses TRBV28 and TRBJ2-1; D remains ambiguous. Per the germline V gene, CDR1 is MDHEN and CDR2 is SYDVKM. The ends were cut back, 6 bases at V and 4 bases at J, with 10 bases in the middle. The CDR3 is 13 residues long. The CDR3 sequence: CASSPVGYNEQFF. CDR3 nucleotide sequence: TGTGCCAGCAGCCCGGTAGGGTACAATGAGCAGTTCTTC.

This clone was seen ten or more times. The chain has TRBV14 and TRBJ2-6; D uncertain. Germline assignment: CDR1 SGHDN and CDR2 FVKESK. Trimming took off 1 base at V and 2 bases at J, with 3 bases between the two ends. The CDR3 runs 14 residues. The CDR3 loop is CASSQVTGANVLTF. DNA for the CDR3: TGTGCCAGCAGCCAAGTAACTGGGGCCAACGTCCTGACTTTC.

This clone was seen more than once but under ten times. The rearrangement joins TRBV25-1 to TRBJ2-5; no clear D gene. V was cut by 2 bases and J by 2 bases, with 0 bases left in between. The germline V gene encodes CDR1 MGHDK and CDR2 SYGVNS. The CDR3 runs 11 residues. CDR3 residues: CASSEQETQYF. In DNA, the CDR3 is TGTGCCAGCAGTGAACAAGAGACCCAGTACTTC.

Only a few counts were recorded for this clone. One end of the junction does not line up with germline, which may come from a read error. The rearrangement joins TRBV11-2 to TRBJ2-1; 11 bases are shared with TRBD1. The CDR3 runs to 15 residues. Germline V lookup: CDR1 SGHAT, CDR2 FQNNGV. The CDR3 DNA reads TGTGCCAGCAGCTCCGGACAGGGGGCTTACAGTGAGCAGTTCTTC. This encodes CASSSGQGAYSEQFF.

The rearrangement joins TRBV6-4 to TRBJ2-5; D is unclear. The CDR3 has 12 amino acids. V shed 8 bases and J shed 5 bases, with 12 bases lying between them. Germline V lookup: CDR1 MRHNA, CDR2 SNTAGT. The CDR3 protein is CASAQVEETQYF. The CDR3 bases are TGTGCCAGCGCGCAGGTAGAGGAGACCCAGTACTTC.

This clone was seen at least ten times. V is TRBV11-2 and J is TRBJ2-1, with D uncertain. CDR1 and CDR2 from the germline V gene are SGHAT and FQNNGV. The V end lost 8 bases, the J end lost 3 bases, and 5 bases lay between the germline ends. This CDR3 spans 11 amino acids. The DNA of the CDR3 is TGTGCCAGCGGCGGCTACAATGAGCAGTTCTTC. Its translation is CASGGYNEQFF.

Only a few counts were recorded for this clone. The J gene is TRBJ2-3, the V gene TRBV11-3; D not resolved. Per germline, CDR1 SGHNT and CDR2 YENEEA. The CDR3 totals 15 residues. Trimming stripped 4 bases from V and 1 base from J, with 12 bases between. The CDR3 region has the DNA TGTGCCAGCAGCTCCGGGCCCGTTCGCACAGATACGCAGTATTTT. This translates into CASSSGPVRTDTQYF.

V usage is TRBV5-4 and J usage is TRBJ2-7, with 8 bases matching TRBD2. The CDR3 covers 15 residues. The J segment lost 4 bases and the V segment lost 1 base, leaving 7 bases of the junction unmatched. Germline V lookup: CDR1 SGHNT, CDR2 YYREEE (reference sequence). The CDR3 reads CASSLRATGGYEQYF. For the CDR3, the DNA is TGTGCCAGCAGCTTGCGGGCAACGGGGGGGTACGAGCAGTACTTC.

The table lists this clone with a few counts. The CDR3 nucleotides read TGTGCCAGCAGCTTAGACCTAGCAGATACGCAGTATTTT. Translation: CASSLDLADTQYF. This sequence joins TRBV11-3 and TRBJ2-3; D not resolved. The length of the CDR3 is 13 residues. The germline V gene encodes CDR1 SGHNT and CDR2 YENEEA. V shed 0 bases and J shed 4 bases, with 5 bases lying between them.

Only a few counts were recorded for this clone. The CDR3 nucleotides read TGTGCCAGCGCCGTCGAGGCGGGACACAATCAGCCCCAGCATTTT. As protein: CASAVEAGHNQPQHF. The genes are TRBV10-3 and TRBJ1-5, with D perhaps TRBD1 (6 bases). This CDR3 region has 15 residues. Trimming removed 10 bases at V and 3 bases at J, with 19 bases between. The germline V gene has CDR1 ENHRY and CDR2 SYGVKD.

This clone was observed a few times. This CDR3 is CASSFEWSSGLAQYF. CDR3 nucleotides: TGTGCCAGCAGCTTCGAATGGTCGAGCGGATTGGCCCAGTACTTC. V is TRBV7-2 and J is TRBJ2-5; D perhaps matches TRBD2 (5 bases). Trimming pared 3 bases from V and 9 bases from J, leaving 20 bases between. Per germline, CDR1 SGHTA and CDR2 FQGNSA. The CDR3 runs 15 residues.